A selection of T cell receptor beta chains follows, all from one sample in a study of T cell responses to AZD1222 COVID-19 vaccine. Some clones are missing from TCRdb's copy, which holds only in-frame ones; the method was immunoSEQ multiplex PCR. The table shows some 150,000 clones, with 93% occurring only once. This specimen was peripheral blood, taken on day 0 of AZD1222 vaccination. The receptors here all came from an adult in good health. Each CDR3 is given with its conserved first and last residue. The D gene is left open where the match is weak. Rows may omit the clone size; those that give it use once, few, many or a size class.

TRBJ1-2,TRBD1,TRBV28,.,TGTGCCAGCAGAGTCGCCGGGACAGGGGGAAAAGACTATGGCTACACCTTC,CASRVAGTGGKDYGYTF
TRBJ1-1,TRBD1,TRBV2,.,TGTGCCAGCAGTCAACAGGGGCCGATGAACACTGAAGCTTTCTTT,CASSQQGPMNTEAFF
TRBJ2-7,.,TRBV18,.,TGTGCCAGCTCACCACCGTTGGGGGTAGGGTACGAGCAGTACTTC,CASSPPLGVGYEQYF
TRBJ1-4,.,TRBV30,.,TGTGCCTGGAGTCCAGGGCTTACAACTAATGAAAAACTGTTTTTT,CAWSPGLTTNEKLFF
TRBJ1-2,.,TRBV4-1,.,TGCGCCAGCAGCCAGTGGGGAACTAACTATGGCTACACCTTC,CASSQWGTNYGYTF
TRBJ2-3,TRBD2,TRBV19,.,TGTGCCAGTAGCAAACTAGCGGGGAAAACAGATACGCAGTATTTT,CASSKLAGKTDTQYF
TRBJ2-3,.,TRBV10-3,.,TGTGCCATCAGTATGGCAGAGGCAGATACGCAGTATTTT,CAISMAEADTQYF
TRBJ1-1,.,TRBV11-2,.,TGTGCCAGCAGCCGTCTGGGGCAGCATGAAGCTTTCTTT,CASSRLGQHEAFF
TRBJ1-6,TRBD1,TRBV19,.,TGTGCCAGTAGTAGGGGACAGGGGAATTCACCCCTCCACTTT,CASSRGQGNSPLHF
TRBJ2-7,.,TRBV28,.,TGTGCCAGCAGTTTAAGCAGGCCCTCCTACGAGCAGTACTTC,CASSLSRPSYEQYF
TRBJ2-7,.,TRBV3-1/TRBV3-2,.,TGTGCCAGCAGCTTTAATAGCTACGAGCAGTACTTC,CASSFNSYEQYF
TRBJ2-3,TRBD2,TRBV6-1,.,TGTGCCAGCAGTGAATCTAGCGGGGGACGAGATACGCAGTATTTT,CASSESSGGRDTQYF
TRBJ2-5,.,TRBV4-1,.,TGCGCCAGCAGCCAATCTATGTCAGAGACCCAGTACTTC,CASSQSMSETQYF
TRBJ1-2,TRBD1,TRBV7-8,.,TGTGCCAGCAGCTTAGAAATAGGGACAGGGGGCGGCTACACCTTC,CASSLEIGTGGGYTF
TRBJ2-3,.,TRBV5-8,few,TGTGCCAGCAGCTACCAGGGGGGTGATACGCAGTATTTT,CASSYQGGDTQYF
TRBJ1-1,TRBD1,TRBV18,.,TGTGCCAGCTCACCTCGACCCGGGACAGGGGGCGCAGACACTGAAGCTTTCTTT,CASSPRPGTGGADTEAFF
TRBJ1-2,.,TRBV20-1,.,TGCAGTGTAAGAAGAGAAGCTGGCTACACCTTC,CSVRREAGYTF
TRBJ2-7,TRBD2,TRBV3-1/TRBV3-2,.,TGTGCCAGCAGCATCCTAGCGGGGGTGACCTACGAGCAGTACTTC,CASSILAGVTYEQYF
TRBJ2-7,.,TRBV10-3,.,TGTGCCGTTCGCGCAGGGTCCTACGAGCAGTACTTC,CAVRAGSYEQYF
TRBJ2-1,.,TRBV7-6,few,TGTGCCAGCAGCTCCATGGGCGGGGTTGAGCAGTTCTTC,CASSSMGGVEQFF
TRBJ2-1,.,TRBV6-1,.,TGTGCCAGCAGTGCCAACCTCGGGGGAAATCCCTACAATGAGCAGTTCTTC,CASSANLGGNPYNEQFF
TRBJ2-2,.,TRBV19,.,TGTGCCAGTAGTAAGGACTCGGGAGTCGGCGGGGAGCTGTTTTTT,CASSKDSGVGGELFF
TRBJ1-4,TRBD1,TRBV30,.,TGTGCCTGGAGTCTGGGACAGAATAATGAAAAACTGTTTTTT,CAWSLGQNNEKLFF
TRBJ2-1,TRBD1,TRBV2,.,TGTGCCAGCAGTGAAGAACAGGGGGGTTACAATGAGCAGTTCTTC,CASSEEQGGYNEQFF
TRBJ1-5,.,TRBV28,.,TGTGCCAGCAGTTCCCCAGGGGTTCGGGGGCCCCAGCATTTT,CASSSPGVRGPQHF
TRBJ1-6,.,TRBV3-1/TRBV3-2,.,TGTGCCAGCAGCCAAGTAGGAGGGGTTGGTTATTCACCCCTCCACTTT,CASSQVGGVGYSPLHF
TRBJ1-5,.,TRBV18,.,TGTGCCAGCTCCCCACCGGGGGGAAATCAGCCCCAGCATTTT,CASSPPGGNQPQHF
TRBJ2-2,TRBD1,TRBV19,once,TGTGCCAGTAGTCACCGACAGGGGGCGACCGGGGAGCTGTTTTTT,CASSHRQGATGELFF
TRBJ1-5,.,TRBV7-2,.,TGTGCCAGCAGCTTAGCGCAGGGGCCCTATAGCAATCAGCCCCAGCATTTT,CASSLAQGPYSNQPQHF
TRBJ2-3,TRBD2,TRBV4-2,.,TGTGCCAGCAGTTATGGGACTAGCGGGGGGGCCGGCACAGATACGCAGTATTTT,CASSYGTSGGAGTDTQYF
TRBJ2-1,.,TRBV7-2,.,TGTGCCAGCAGAACGGGACGATTCAATGAGCAGTTCTTC,CASRTGRFNEQFF
TRBJ1-3,.,TRBV18,.,TGTGCCAGCTCACCACGAGAAACGACTGGAAACACCATATATTTT,CASSPRETTGNTIYF
TRBJ2-5,TRBD2,TRBV6-5,once,TGTGCCAGCAACCTAGCGGGGGTGGAGACCCAGTACTTC,CASNLAGVETQYF
TRBJ2-1,TRBD2,TRBV19,.,TGTGCCAGTAGTCACACTAGCGGGGGGGCCTATAGTGGGAATGAGCAGTTCTTC,CASSHTSGGAYSGNEQFF
TRBJ1-2,.,TRBV5-1,.,TGCGCCAGCAGCCCCCGCCAGGGTCGGATTGGGACATATGGCTACACCTTC,CASSPRQGRIGTYGYTF
TRBJ1-2,TRBD1,TRBV7-9,.,TGTGCCAGCAGCTTTCAGGGGGCGCGTCGCTATGGCTACACCTTC,CASSFQGARRYGYTF
TRBJ2-1,TRBD2,TRBV11-2,.,TGTGCCAGCAGCTTACGAAGCGGGGGCCCCTACAATGAGCAGTTCTTC,CASSLRSGGPYNEQFF
TRBJ1-2,.,TRBV10-3,.,TGTGCCATCACCTCTTCAGGGAACTATGGCTACACCTTC,CAITSSGNYGYTF
TRBJ2-4,.,TRBV7-2,.,TGTGCCAGCAGTTCAAGCCAGGGTTGGAAAAACATTCAGTACTTC,CASSSSQGWKNIQYF
TRBJ1-1,.,TRBV3-1/TRBV3-2,few,TGTGCCAGCAGCCAAGCGTACAGGACGAACACTGAAGCTTTCTTT,CASSQAYRTNTEAFF
TRBJ2-1,.,TRBV21-1,.,TGTGCCAGCGTAATCGGGGGCAACTACAATGAGCAGTTCTTC,CASVIGGNYNEQFF
TRBJ1-2,.,TRBV3-1/TRBV3-2,.,TGTGCCAGCAGCCTCCAAGCAGGAGGGCCTGGCTACACCTTC,CASSLQAGGPGYTF
TRBJ1-6,.,TRBV15,.,TGTGCCACCAGCAGGGCTTCGTATTCACCCCTCCACTTT,CATSRASYSPLHF
TRBJ2-5,TRBD2,TRBV6-5,.,TGTGCCAGCAGAAAAGCGGGGGTAGAGACCCAGTACTTC,CASRKAGVETQYF
TRBJ1-3,.,TRBV28,.,TGTGCCAGCAGCACTGGAGGGGGGGGTTTCGGAAACACCATATATTTT,CASSTGGGGFGNTIYF